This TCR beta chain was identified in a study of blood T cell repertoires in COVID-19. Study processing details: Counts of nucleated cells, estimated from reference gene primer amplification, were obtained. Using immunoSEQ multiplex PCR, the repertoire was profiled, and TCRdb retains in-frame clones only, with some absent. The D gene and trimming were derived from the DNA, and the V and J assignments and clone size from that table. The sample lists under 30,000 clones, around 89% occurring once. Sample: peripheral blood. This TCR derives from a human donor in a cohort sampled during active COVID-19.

In nucleotides, the CDR3 is TGTGCCAGCAGCGTCATCGGGAGCGGATTCACAGATACGCAGTATTTT. It is translated as CASSVIGSGFTDTQYF. The gene calls are TRBV9 and TRBJ2-3; possible D gene TRBD2, 6 bases. V shed 2 bases and J shed 2 bases, with 15 bases lying between them. Germline CDR1 reads SGDLS; CDR2 reads YYNGEE. The CDR3 contains 16 residues.